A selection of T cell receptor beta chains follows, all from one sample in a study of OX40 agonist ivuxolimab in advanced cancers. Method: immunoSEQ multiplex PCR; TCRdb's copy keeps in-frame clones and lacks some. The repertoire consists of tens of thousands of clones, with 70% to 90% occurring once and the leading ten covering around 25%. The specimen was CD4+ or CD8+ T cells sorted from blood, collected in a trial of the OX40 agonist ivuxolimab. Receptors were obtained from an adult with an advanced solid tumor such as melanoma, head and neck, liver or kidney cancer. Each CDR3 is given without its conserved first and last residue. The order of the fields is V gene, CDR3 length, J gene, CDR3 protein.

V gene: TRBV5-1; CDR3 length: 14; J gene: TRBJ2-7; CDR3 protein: ASSSEIQSFNYEQY
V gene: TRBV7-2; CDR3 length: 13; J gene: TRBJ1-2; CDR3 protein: ASSLDGTGSKGYT
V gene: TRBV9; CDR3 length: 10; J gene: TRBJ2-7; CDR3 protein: ASSDGAGTQY
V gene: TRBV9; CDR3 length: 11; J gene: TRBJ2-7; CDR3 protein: ASSVEDRAEQY
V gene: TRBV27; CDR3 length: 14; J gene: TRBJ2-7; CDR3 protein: ASSLVLGHRTYEQY
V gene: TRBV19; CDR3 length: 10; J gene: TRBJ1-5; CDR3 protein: ASKMGLEPQH
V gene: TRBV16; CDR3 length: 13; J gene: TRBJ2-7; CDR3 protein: ASSQIKTGLYEQY
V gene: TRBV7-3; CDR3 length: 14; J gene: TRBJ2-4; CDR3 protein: ASSLDSRLAKNIQY
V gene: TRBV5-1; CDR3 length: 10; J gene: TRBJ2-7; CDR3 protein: ASSMGAYEQY
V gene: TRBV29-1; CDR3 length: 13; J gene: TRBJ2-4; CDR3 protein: SVEVGQLAKNIQY
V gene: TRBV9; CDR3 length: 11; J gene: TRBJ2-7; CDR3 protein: ASSAGLVYEQY